This T cell receptor (beta chain) was retrieved from a study of blood T cell repertoires in COVID-19 (TCRdb year 2020). At the level of the whole study: Samples from collaborators originated in the United States, Italy and Spain and spanned both the acute and convalescent phases of COVID-19. The material from the prospective study consisted of cDNA or gDNA derived from T cells, B-cell-depleted T cells, or PBMCs. Deeply sampled blood TCRbeta repertoires from subjects exposed to, actively infected with, or recovered from COVID-19 were included in the dataset. The repertoires were made available in a free public database intended to serve as a resource for research on the immune response to SARS-CoV-2. Samples came from the ongoing ImmuneRACE study (first 160 participants) plus 1,254 subjects from 6 global collaborators. A de-identified subject ID, COVID-19 status, age in years and sex were almost always included in the sample metadata. Where available, HLA class I and class II types were obtained from metadata supplied by the sample provider rather than from assay-based typing. Broad study findings and their caveats: Clinical and demographic metadata were provided uncurated, with the amount varying by source and participant.

Each collaborating institution followed its own protocols to collect whole blood in K2EDTA tubes. For TCRbeta analysis, collaborators shipped samples as frozen whole blood, isolated PBMCs, or DNA extracted from either of those sample types. Notes on this clone: It lacks a known antigen. No qualities accompany the bases; no much larger clone lies one base away.

The immunoSEQ Assay, a bias-controlled multiplex PCR, was used to amplify TCRbeta CDR3 regions from genomic DNA. As for the original processing: The number of nucleated cells in each sample was estimated from the amplification of reference gene primers within the assay. To quantify the absolute abundance of each unique TCRbeta CDR3 rearrangement, sequence reads were collapsed and filtered. For each sample, productive Simpson clonality was calculated as the square root of Simpson's diversity index over productive rearrangements. Drawn from immuneACCESS, this table holds only the in-frame rearrangements with V and J called that TCRdb kept. Clones are partly lost; checked studies trace under half to an unresolved V gene and leave the rest unexplained. D and trimming come from the DNA, and the V and J calls and clone size come from that table. This sample lists 250,000 or so clones; over 80% were detected once. In total, the top ten clones hold around 6.4% of the sample.

The CDR3 has 13 amino acids, counting the end cysteine and phenylalanine. The kept DNA is CDR3 alone, 39 bases in frame from the first base. In the germline V gene (reference sequence), CDR1 corresponds to LGHDT and CDR2 to YNNKEL. The germline V and J ends show losses of 4 bases and 7 bases respectively, and no gene match explains 5 bases of the junction. The clonotype comes from a woman in her fifties or sixties with active or convalescent COVID-19. The V and J genes are TRBV3-1 (or the pseudogene TRBV3-2) and TRBJ1-2, and 8 bases in between align with TRBD1. Sequenced material: peripheral blood. The CDR3: CASSPGQGRGYTF. The nucleotide sequence is given as TGTGCCAGCAGCCCCGGACAGGGACGTGGCTACACCTTC.